This passage covers 3 T cell receptor beta chains from one sample sequenced in a study of cytomegalovirus exposure and HLA in healthy donors. Profiling relied on immunoSEQ multiplex PCR, and the TCRdb table lists in-frame clones only, not all of them. This repertoire shows roughly 70,000 clones, roughly 80% found once; its top ten account for around 3%. What was sequenced was PBMCs. These receptors were collected from a man aged 25-40 years in good health and CMV-seronegative.

In its sample, this clone was seen a few times. An end of the junction does not agree with germline; a read error may underlie this. The chain recombines TRBV7-8 with TRBJ2-4; 8 bases map to TRBD2. CDR3 length: 13 residues. CDR1 SGHVS and CDR2 FQNEAQ come from the germline V gene. CDR3 protein: CASSVDGGGMKNF. CDR3 bases: TGTGCCAGCAGCGTAGACGGGGGGGGCATGAAGAACTTC.

The CDR3 region has the DNA TGTGCCAGCAGTGAAGTGGTCAGGGCGTACGAGCAGTACGTC. Its protein is CASSEVVRAYEQYV. The chain carries TRBV6-1 and TRBJ2-7, with D possibly matching TRBD1 (5 bases). Germline CDR1 reads MNHNS; CDR2 reads SASEGT. Trimming shortened V by 1 base and J by 4 bases, and 11 bases separated the two germline ends. This CDR3 contains 14 residues.

V gene TRBV5-6 combines with J gene TRBJ2-7; possibly TRBD1 for D (6 bases). V was pared by 4 bases and J by 4 bases, with 15 bases between. The CDR3 is 14 residues long. Germline V gives CDR1 SGHDT, CDR2 YYEEEE. DNA for the CDR3: TGTGCCAGCAGCCTCCCGGGACAAGATTACGAGCAGTACTTC. It translates to CASSLPGQDYEQYF.